This T cell receptor beta chain is drawn from a study of blood T cell repertoires in COVID-19. Study details: Samples came from the United States, Italy and Spain, spanning acute and convalescent COVID-19.

The CDR3 has 14 amino acids. CDR1 and CDR2 from the germline V gene are SGDLS and YYNGEE. Trimming left V 1 base short and J 3 bases short, with 8 bases between. Assay: immunoSEQ multiplex PCR; the TCRdb copy retains only in-frame clones and omits some. The profile covers some 510,000 clones, with more than 75% appearing a single time and over 1.5% taken by the ten largest. This clone has only one observation. Sequenced input: PBMCs or T cells enriched from blood (not recorded which). The clonotype was recovered from a woman between 40 and 50 years old who had recovered from COVID-19. The chain recombines TRBV9 with TRBJ2-1; possible D gene TRBD1, 5 bases. CDR3 protein: CASSVQGRYNEQFF. The CDR3 nucleotides read TGTGCCAGCAGCGTACAGGGTCGCTACAATGAGCAGTTCTTC.